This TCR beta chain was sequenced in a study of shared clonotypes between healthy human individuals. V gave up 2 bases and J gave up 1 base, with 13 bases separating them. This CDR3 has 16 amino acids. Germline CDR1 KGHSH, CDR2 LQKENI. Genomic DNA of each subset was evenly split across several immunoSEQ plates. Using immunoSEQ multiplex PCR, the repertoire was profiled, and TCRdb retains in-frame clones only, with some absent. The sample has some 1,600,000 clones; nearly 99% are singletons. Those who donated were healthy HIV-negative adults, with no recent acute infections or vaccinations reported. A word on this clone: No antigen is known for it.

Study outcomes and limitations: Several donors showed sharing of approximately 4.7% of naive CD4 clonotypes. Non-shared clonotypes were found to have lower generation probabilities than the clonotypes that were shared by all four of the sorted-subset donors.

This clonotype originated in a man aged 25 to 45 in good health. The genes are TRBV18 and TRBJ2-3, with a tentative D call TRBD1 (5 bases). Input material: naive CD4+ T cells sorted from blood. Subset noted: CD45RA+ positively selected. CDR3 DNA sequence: TGTGCCAGCTCACCAGTGACAGCATCGGGCACAGATACGCAGTATTTT. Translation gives CASSPVTASGTDTQYF.